This T cell receptor beta chain came from a study of blood T cell repertoires in COVID-19. Study background: Nucleic acid was either cDNA or gDNA, and it came from T cells, B-cell-depleted T cells, or PBMCs.

Residents of under 25 US areas, aged about 18 to 95 years, made up the participants. Original processing methods: Reference gene primer amplification gave nucleated cell count estimates. Sequenced by immunoSEQ multiplex PCR; TCRdb stores in-frame clones only, minus some. That table gives V, J and clone size, and the DNA gave D and trimming. The profile shows about 260,000 clones, about nine tenths of them singletons. The CDR3 contains 16 residues. V dropped 0 bases and J dropped 1 base, with 10 bases sitting between them. CDR1 and CDR2 from the germline V gene are SGHNT and YYREEE (reference sequence).

This chain joins TRBV5-4 and TRBJ2-2; weak D call: TRBD2 (6 bases). Sequencing was carried out using PBMCs or T cells enriched from blood (not recorded which). This sequence was found in a woman aged 30 to 39 with acute COVID-19. The CDR3 sequence: CASSLGWRENTGELFF. In nucleotides, the CDR3 is TGTGCCAGCAGCTTGGGATGGCGGGAGAACACCGGGGAGCTGTTTTTT.